The clone carrying this TCR beta chain is judged medium-sized. Its antigen is not identified. Per the germline V gene, CDR1 is SGHTA and CDR2 is FQGNSA. The CDR3 has 12 amino acids. The V end lost 4 bases, the J end lost 9 bases, and 10 bases lay between the germline ends. The sample belongs to a study of T cell repertoires in aging, cancer and after chemotherapy. Study-wide results and caveats: Healthy donors lost TCR diversity with age mainly through richness, cancer patients through richness and evenness.

Peripheral blood genomic DNA, not sorted cells or RNA, was the template. A mixed TRB-A/B primer pool amplified rearranged TRB by multiplex touch-down PCR. TCRdb called the multiplex PCR reads again in MiXCR, with one record for every CDR3 protein. The data contain over 8,500 distinct CDR3 sequences, around 32% of them singletons. This sequence joins TRBV7-2 and TRBJ2-1, with a tentative D call TRBD1 (6 bases). Source material: blood. This TCR derives from a human donor in good health. In DNA form, the CDR3 reads TGTGCCAGCAGCTCAACAGGGACTGAGCAGTTCTTC. Translating gives CASSSTGTEQFF.